These 20 T cell receptor beta chains originate from one sample sequenced in a study of blood T cell repertoires in COVID-19. TCRdb's table, derived via immunoSEQ multiplex PCR, lists solely in-frame clones and lacks some. The sample has more than 300,000 clones, 88% seen once. Source material: PBMCs or T cells enriched from blood (not recorded which). These receptors were obtained from a woman aged 18-35 years who had recovered from COVID-19.

The chain recombines TRBV7-9 with TRBJ1-1; D unclear. V lost 3 bases and J lost 6, with 11 bases in between. CDR1 and CDR2 (germline): SEHNR, FQNEAQ (reference sequence). The CDR3 has 13 residues. Written as DNA, the CDR3 is TGTGCCAGCAGCTTCGGGGAAGTGGCTGAAGCTTTCTTT. This translates into CASSFGEVAEAFF. The variable domain in full, completed from reference TRBV7-9 and TRBJ1-1, reads DTGVSQNPRHKITKRGQNVTFRCDPISEHNRLYWYRQTLGQGPEFLTYFQNEAQLEKSRLLSDRFSAERPKGSFSTLEIQRTEQGDSAMYLCASSFGEVAEAFFGQGTRLTVV.

The chain combines TRBV7-2 with TRBJ1-6; 7 nucleotides align to TRBD1. The CDR3 contains 17 residues. Germline V gene sequence: CDR1 SGHTA, CDR2 FQGNSA. Trimming at V came to 3 bases and at J to 0 bases, leaving 5 bases not matched to a gene. The CDR3: CASSLRTGSSYNSPLHF. In DNA form, the CDR3 reads TGTGCCAGCAGCTTGAGGACAGGAAGCTCCTATAATTCACCCCTCCACTTT.

The chain has TRBV7-9 and TRBJ2-1; tentative D call: TRBD1 (6 bases). The CDR3 covers 16 residues. V lost 3 bases and J 4 bases, leaving 16 bases between the germline ends. The germline V gene has CDR1 SEHNR and CDR2 FQNEAQ (reference sequence). The CDR3 DNA reads as TGTGCCAGCAGCTTGAGGGACAAAGGGATATACAATGAGCAGTTCTTC. It translates to CASSLRDKGIYNEQFF.

The V and J genes are TRBV4-1 and TRBJ2-7, with no clear D. The V end lost 4 bases, the J end lost 6 bases, and 13 bases lay between the germline ends. The CDR3 is 13 amino acids. CDR1 MGHRA and CDR2 YSYEKL come from the germline V gene. CDR3 DNA sequence: TGCGCCAGCAGCCCCCGCGGCAGTGGCGAGCAGTACTTC. This gives the protein CASSPRGSGEQYF.

This clone has a handful of counts. The V call is TRBV7-9, the J call TRBJ2-7; 9 nucleotides align to TRBD1. The CDR3 is made up of 14 amino acids. In germline, CDR1 is SEHNR, CDR2 FQNEAQ (reference sequence). V was clipped by 7 bases and J by 5 bases; unmatched bases: 9. The CDR3 bases are TGTGCCAGCACCCCGGGGACAGGGTTCGACGAGCAGTACTTC. Encoded protein: CASTPGTGFDEQYF.

This clone has just one count. The chain couples TRBV19 to TRBJ1-1; D might be TRBD1 (5 bases). Germline values: CDR1 LNHDA, CDR2 SQIVND (reference sequence). CDR3 size: 12 residues. The V end lost 3 bases, the J end lost 7 bases, and 9 bases lay between the germline ends. In DNA, the CDR3 is TGTGCCAGTAGTATTTCGACAGTTGAAGCTTTCTTT. Protein sequence: CASSISTVEAFF.

V is TRBV30 and J is TRBJ2-1, with D uncertain. CDR3 size: 15 residues. The V gene lost 3 bases and the J gene lost 2 bases, with 14 bases spanning the gap. Germline lookup yields CDR1 GTSNPN and CDR2 SVGIG (reference sequence). CDR3 sequence: CAWRKPSFPYNEQFF. CDR3 coding DNA: TGTGCCTGGAGGAAGCCCTCTTTCCCCTACAATGAGCAGTTCTTC.

The chain employs TRBV28 and TRBJ1-1, with D hard to call. The V gene lost 2 bases and the J gene lost 0 bases, with 10 bases spanning the gap. The germline gives CDR1 MDHEN, CDR2 SYDVKM. The CDR3 length is 15 residues. In DNA form, the CDR3 reads TGTGCCAGCAGTTTACGGTGGAGGGTGAACACTGAAGCTTTCTTT. This translates into CASSLRWRVNTEAFF.

This chain connects TRBV1 to TRBJ2-7; the table's D call, TRBD2, has no DNA check behind it. TRBV1 is a pseudogene segment. This CDR3 has 15 residues. The CDR3 DNA reads as TGCACCAGCAGCCAAGACCCCCATATATGGGAGGAGCAGTACTTC. This translates into CTSSQDPHIWEEQYF.

Comment on this clone: Distinct nucleotide sequences in the sample also encode this CDR3. The gene calls are TRBV28 and TRBJ1-2; no reliable D call. The V gene lost 2 bases and the J gene lost 1 base, with 5 bases spanning the gap. CDR1 and CDR2 (germline): MDHEN, SYDVKM. The CDR3 is 13 amino acids. CDR3 loop: CASSLQNNYGYTF. DNA of the CDR3: TGTGCCAGCAGTTTACAGAATAACTATGGCTACACCTTC.

This clone has only a few counts. DNA for the CDR3: TGTGCCAGCAGCTTTAGCGCCTCCTACAATGAGCAGTTCTTC. Translating gives CASSFSASYNEQFF. V and J are TRBV7-2 and TRBJ2-1; weak D call: TRBD2 (5 bases). V dropped 3 bases and J dropped 0 bases, with 6 bases sitting between them. Germline CDR1 reads SGHTA; CDR2 reads FQGNSA. The CDR3 length is 14 residues. Based on the CDR3 plus reference TRBV7-2 and TRBJ2-1, the full variable domain is GAGVSQSPSNKVTEKGKDVELRCDPISGHTALYWYRQSLGQGLEFLIYFQGNSAPDKSGLPSDRFSAERTGGSVSTLTIQRTQQEDSAVYLCASSFSASYNEQFFGPGTRLTVL.

The chain combines TRBV7-2 with TRBJ2-3; TRBD1 aligns across 11 bases. The CDR3 contains 14 residues. Germline V gives CDR1 SGHTA, CDR2 FQGNSA. The V gene end was trimmed by 3 bases and the J gene end by 7 bases; junction bases not matched to a gene: 3. In DNA form, the CDR3 reads TGTGCCAGCAGCTTGGACAGGGGGCGGAATACGCAGTATTTT. It is translated as CASSLDRGRNTQYF.

The chain links TRBV28 to TRBJ1-1; TRBD1 matches at 8 bases. Germline lookup yields CDR1 MDHEN and CDR2 SYDVKM. Trimming removed 2 bases from V and 3 bases from J; junction bases left unmatched: 5. This CDR3 spans 15 amino acids. Here the CDR3 DNA reads TGTGCCAGCAGTTTAATAACGACAGGGGACACTGAAGCTTTCTTT. Translation: CASSLITTGDTEAFF.

The rearrangement links TRBV4-1 to TRBJ2-1; 7 bases align to TRBD1. There are 16 residues in the CDR3. Trimming removed 1 base from V and 5 bases from J; junction bases left unmatched: 8. Germline assignment: CDR1 MGHRA and CDR2 YSYEKL. The CDR3 DNA is TGCGCCAGCAGCCAAGGACCCGACAGGGCTAACAATGAGCAGTTCTTC. Translation gives CASSQGPDRANNEQFF.

The gene calls are TRBV30 and TRBJ1-1; D gene unclear. The V gene lost 5 bases and the J gene lost 0 bases, with 16 bases spanning the gap. The CDR3 is made up of 15 amino acids. The V gene's germline CDR1 is GTSNPN and CDR2 SVGIG (reference sequence). The CDR3 protein is CAWGFFGSLNTEAFF. The DNA for the CDR3 is TGTGCCTGGGGGTTCTTTGGTAGCCTGAACACTGAAGCTTTCTTT.

The CDR3 bases are TGTGCCAGCAGCTCCCTGACAGAAAAAATCTACGAGCAGTACTTC. It is translated as CASSSLTEKIYEQYF. This sequence joins TRBV7-3 and TRBJ2-7; D is perhaps TRBD1 (5 bases). Per germline, CDR1 SGHTA and CDR2 FQGTGA. The CDR3 totals 15 residues. Trimming left V 4 bases short and J 3 bases short, with 16 bases between.

The chain carries TRBV5-6 and TRBJ1-2; D is possibly TRBD1 (5 bases). The germline gives CDR1 SGHDT, CDR2 YYEEEE. V lost 6 bases to trimming and J lost 5 bases, with 14 bases between them. CDR3 size: 13 residues. DNA for the CDR3: TGTGCCAGCAAGATTCAGGGTCGATATGGCTACACCTTC. Its protein product is CASKIQGRYGYTF.

The chain uses TRBV5-1 and TRBJ1-2; 11 nucleotides line up with TRBD1. Unmatched junction bases numbered 7, after V lost 0 bases and J lost 0 bases. Germline lookup yields CDR1 SGHRS and CDR2 YFSETQ. There are 18 residues in the CDR3. The CDR3 loop is CASSLAGTGGQANYGYTF. DNA of the CDR3: TGCGCCAGCAGCTTGGCCGGGACAGGGGGTCAAGCTAACTATGGCTACACCTTC. Variable domain in full (rest from reference TRBV5-1 and TRBJ1-2): KAGVTQTPRYLIKTRGQQVTLSCSPISGHRSVSWYQQTPGQGLQFLFEYFSETQRNKGNFPGRFSGRQFSNSRSEMNVSTLELGDSALYLCASSLAGTGGQANYGYTFGSGTRLTVV.

This clone was counted only a few times. V and J are TRBV4-3 and TRBJ1-3; possible D gene TRBD1, 5 bases. Trimming took 0 bases from V and 0 from J, leaving 15 bases between them. The CDR3 contains 18 residues. From germline, CDR1 is LGHNA and CDR2 YSLEER. The CDR3 sequence is CASSQELREVPSGNTIYF. For the CDR3, the DNA is TGCGCCAGCAGCCAAGAGCTCAGGGAAGTCCCCTCTGGAAACACCATATATTTT.

This chain joins TRBV3-1 (or the pseudogene TRBV3-2) and TRBJ2-3, with a weak D call TRBD2 (6 bases). This CDR3 has 16 residues. V shed 6 bases and J shed 0 bases, with 16 bases lying between them. The germline V gene encodes CDR1 LGHDT and CDR2 YNNKEL (reference sequence). The CDR3 sequence is CASRVWRGKSTDTQYF. The CDR3 nucleotides are TGTGCCAGCAGAGTTTGGCGGGGAAAAAGCACAGATACGCAGTATTTT.